What follows are 18 T cell receptor beta chains derived from one specimen sequenced in a study of type 1 regulatory T cells. Antigens of these TCRs are unknown. TCRdb analysed the reads with MiXCR anew, one entry per CDR3 protein. The repertoire holds roughly 21,000 distinct CDR3 sequences, with roughly half as singletons. Sequencing was performed on cultured T cells, either the whole culture or a sorted T cell fraction (not recorded which). The receptor set was obtained from a human donor in good health.

This clonotype has a handful of counts. The chain joins TRBV7-8 to TRBJ1-4; D may be TRBD1 (5 bases). V gave up 0 bases and J gave up 7 bases, with 6 bases separating them. Germline loops: CDR1 SGHVS, CDR2 FQNEAQ. The CDR3 is 13 residues long. The chain's CDR3 is CASSLAGTEKLFF. The CDR3 DNA sequence: TGTGCCAGCAGCTTAGCAGGGACTGAAAAACTGTTTTTT. Using reference TRBV7-8 and TRBJ1-4 for the parts outside the CDR3, the full variable domain is GAGVSQSPRYKVAKRGQDVALRCDPISGHVSLFWYQQALGQGPEFLTYFQNEAQLDKSGLPSDRFFAERPEGSVSTLKIQRTQQEDSAVYLCASSLAGTEKLFFGSGTQLSVL.

This sequence joins TRBV7-9 and TRBJ1-4, with 7 bases that match TRBD1. The germline V gene encodes CDR1 SEHNR and CDR2 FQNEAQ (reference sequence). This CDR3 is 15 amino acids long. V lost 3 bases and J lost 4; bases outside the gene matches: 5. The CDR3, as DNA: TGTGCCAGCAGCTTCACGACAGGGAATAATGAAAAACTGTTTTTT. This translates into CASSFTTGNNEKLFF.

This clonotype was found a few times. The V gene is TRBV12-3 or TRBV12-4, the J gene TRBJ1-1; D gene uncertain. V lost 6 bases to trimming and J lost 1 base, with 9 bases between them. CDR3 length: 13 residues. Here the CDR3 reads CASSKTANTEAFF. In DNA form, the CDR3 reads TGTGCCAGCAGCAAAACAGCGAACACTGAAGCTTTCTTT.

The chain has TRBV7-6 and TRBJ1-3; unclear D gene. Trimming took off 1 base at V and 4 bases at J, with 14 bases between the two ends. CDR1 and CDR2 from the germline V gene are SGHVS and FNYEAQ. The CDR3 extends over 16 amino acids. The CDR3, as DNA: TGTGCCAGCAGCTTAGGGACGTATAAGGGAGGAAACACCATATATTTT. As protein: CASSLGTYKGGNTIYF. Drawing the rest from reference TRBV7-6 and TRBJ1-3, the complete variable domain is GAGVSQSPRYKVTKRGQDVALRCDPISGHVSLYWYRQALGQGPEFLTYFNYEAQQDKSGLPNDRFSAERPEGSISTLTIQRTEQRDSAMYRCASSLGTYKGGNTIYFGEGSWLTVV.

This clonotype was seen only a few times. The chain joins TRBV13 to TRBJ1-2; D uncertain. V lost 0 bases and J 8 bases, leaving 13 bases between the germline ends. Per germline, CDR1 PRHDT and CDR2 FYEKMQ (reference sequence). The CDR3 consists of 14 residues. The CDR3 sequence is CASSLGGRDHGYTF. The CDR3 region has the DNA TGTGCCAGCAGCTTAGGCGGGAGGGATCACGGCTACACCTTC.

In its sample, this clonotype was seen a few times. V usage is TRBV7-2 and J usage is TRBJ2-4; TRBD2 is a possible D gene (7 bases). Germline assignment: CDR1 SGHTA and CDR2 FQGNSA. V gave up 5 bases and J gave up 6 bases, with 17 bases separating them. CDR3 length equals 15 residues. CDR3 sequence: CASSPEGGGGNIQYF. DNA for the CDR3: TGTGCCAGCAGCCCTGAGGGGGGGGGTGGAAACATTCAGTACTTC. Full variable domain (remainder filled in from reference TRBV7-2 and TRBJ2-4): GAGVSQSPSNKVTEKGKDVELRCDPISGHTALYWYRQSLGQGLEFLIYFQGNSAPDKSGLPSDRFSAERTGGSVSTLTIQRTQQEDSAVYLCASSPEGGGGNIQYFGAGTRLSVL.

This sequence joins TRBV18 and TRBJ1-2, with unresolved D. V was clipped by 2 bases and J by 4 bases, with 11 bases between them. CDR3 size: 14 residues. CDR1 is KGHSH and CDR2 is LQKENI in the germline V gene. CDR3 bases: TGTGCCAGCTCACCAAGAGACGGACCCTATGGCTACACCTTC. Translating it yields CASSPRDGPYGYTF.

This clonotype is labeled as medium-sized. V gene TRBV10-3 combines with J gene TRBJ2-7; tentative D call: TRBD2 (5 bases). Germline lookup yields CDR1 ENHRY and CDR2 SYGVKD. This CDR3 spans 16 amino acids. Trimming took 9 bases from V and 7 from J, leaving 28 bases between them. The CDR3, as DNA: TGTGCCATAGGCCTTCCCAAAACTAGAGACCTGGGTGAGCAGTACTTC. Translation gives CAIGLPKTRDLGEQYF.

A note on this clonotype: Sequence at one end of the junction differs from germline and may be a read error. The chain links TRBV5-6 to TRBJ1-6, with TRBD1 as a possible D gene (6 bases). CDR3 size: 16 residues. CDR1 and CDR2 from the germline V gene are SGHDT and YYEEEE. The CDR3 sequence is CASSLDQGNYISPLHF. The CDR3, as DNA: TGTGCCAGCAGCTTGGACCAGGGGAACTATATTTCACCCCTCCACTTT.

The chain couples TRBV20-1 to TRBJ2-1, with D unresolved. The germline V gene encodes CDR1 DFQATT and CDR2 SNEGSKA (reference sequence). The CDR3 is 12 residues long. The germline V and J ends were trimmed by 0 bases and 6 bases, with 6 bases remaining between them. CDR3 sequence (DNA): TGCAGTGCTAGAGATGGACCCAATGAGCAGTTCTTC. Translating it yields CSARDGPNEQFF.

This clonotype is classed as medium-sized. The rearrangement links TRBV6-5 to TRBJ2-5; D call uncertain. This CDR3 has 13 residues. V was trimmed by 7 bases and J by 7 bases, leaving 16 bases between them. Per germline, CDR1 MNHEY and CDR2 SVGAGI. In DNA form, the CDR3 reads TGTGCCAGCACAGCCCCTCCTCATGGGACCCAGTACTTC. Protein: CASTAPPHGTQYF.

In its sample, this clonotype is medium-sized. The chain combines TRBV5-1 with TRBJ1-1, with D hard to call. CDR3 length: 13 amino acids. Germline assignment: CDR1 SGHRS and CDR2 YFSETQ. The V and J ends lost 2 bases and 1 base respectively, with 6 bases between them. This CDR3 reads CASSFGKNTEAFF. The CDR3 coding sequence is TGCGCCAGCAGCTTCGGCAAGAACACTGAAGCTTTCTTT.

This clonotype appeared a few times. This rearrangement joins TRBV20-1 to TRBJ2-5, with D unclear. V lost 0 bases to trimming and J lost 5 bases, with 13 bases between them. CDR3 length: 14 residues. The germline V gene encodes CDR1 DFQATT and CDR2 SNEGSKA (reference sequence). The CDR3 sequence: CSARDLPPQETQYF. CDR3 in DNA: TGCAGTGCTAGAGATCTTCCGCCTCAGGAGACCCAGTACTTC.

This clonotype was counted at least ten times. The V gene is TRBV19, the J gene TRBJ2-7; D is uncertain. V lost 7 bases and J lost 7, with 20 bases in between. Germline V CDR1 and CDR2: LNHDA, SQIVND (reference sequence). This CDR3 contains 14 residues. This chain's CDR3 is CASTRTQTRAEQYF. The DNA for the CDR3 is TGTGCCAGTACCCGGACCCAAACACGGGCAGAGCAGTACTTC.

In this sample, this clonotype turned up once. This chain links TRBV29-1 with TRBJ2-7, with a possible D match to TRBD2 (5 bases). CDR3 length: 14 residues. The germline V and J ends were trimmed by 7 bases and 2 bases, with 18 bases remaining between them. Germline CDR1 reads SQVTM; CDR2 reads ANQGSEA. The CDR3 loop reads CSAYSTSGTYEQYF. DNA for the CDR3: TGCAGCGCCTATTCGACGAGCGGTACCTACGAGCAGTACTTC.

The genes are TRBV10-3 and TRBJ1-2; D possibly corresponds to TRBD1 (5 bases). The germline V gene has CDR1 ENHRY and CDR2 SYGVKD. Between the trimmed V and J ends, which lost 6 bases and 0 bases, there was a span of 14 bases. There are 15 residues in the CDR3. The CDR3, as DNA: TGTGCCATCAGCCCTAGGGGACGGACTAACTATGGCTACACCTTC. This translates into CAISPRGRTNYGYTF.

This chain joins TRBV12-3 or TRBV12-4 and TRBJ2-5, with 8 nucleotides matching TRBD2. The CDR3 contains 13 residues. V was clipped by 8 bases and J by 3 bases; unmatched bases: 5. In DNA, the CDR3 is TGTGCCAGCTCGCTTAGCGGGAAAGAGACCCAGTACTTC. Encoded protein: CASSLSGKETQYF.

This chain links TRBV2 with TRBJ2-3, with unresolved D. Germline V gives CDR1 SNHLY, CDR2 FYNNEI. Trimming removed 6 bases from V and 2 bases from J, with 12 bases in between. There are 14 residues in the CDR3. The DNA of the CDR3 is TGTGCCAGCAGGCTGCGACGGAACACAGATACGCAGTATTTT. Residues: CASRLRRNTDTQYF. The whole variable domain, filled in from reference TRBV2 and TRBJ2-3, reads EPEVTQTPSHQVTQMGQEVILRCVPISNHLYFYWYRQILGQKVEFLVSFYNNEISEKSEIFDDQFSVERPDGSNFTLKIRSTKLEDSAMYFCASRLRRNTDTQYFGPGTRLTVL.